This entry lists 30 T cell receptor beta chains sequenced from one sample in a study of CD4 T cells in relation to SARS-CoV-2 and coronaviruses. Before the COVID-19 pandemic, during about 2010-2019, CD4+ T cells were taken from unexposed donors. Isolation of CD4+ T cells took place after approximately 10 days in culture. Their recognized antigens are unknown. The data were produced by immunoSEQ multiplex PCR, yet TCRdb's version contains in-frame clones alone and is incomplete. The data show 22,000 or so clones, just over 65% seen once. Sequenced material: CD4+ T cells from PBMCs, cultured in vitro. Receptors originate from a human donor in good health.

This clone came up a few times. The J gene is TRBJ2-2, the V gene TRBV9; D uncertain. CDR1 is SGDLS and CDR2 is YYNGEE in the germline V gene. CDR3 length: 17 amino acids. Trimming took off 1 base at V and 3 bases at J, with 16 bases between the two ends. As DNA, the CDR3 is TGTGCCAGCAGCGTACCTGCCTTCCGCCCGGACACCGGGGAGCTGTTTTTT. Its protein product is CASSVPAFRPDTGELFF.

The rearrangement joins TRBV19 to TRBJ1-2, with 8 bases matching TRBD1. After removal of 7 bases from V and 2 bases from J, the junction contained 9 bases not matched to a gene. This CDR3 has 15 amino acids. Looked up from germline, CDR1 is LNHDA and CDR2 is SQIVND (reference sequence). CDR3 coding DNA: TGTGCCAGTACCGATCCAGGGGGCCTCAACTATGGCTACACCTTC. It specifies CASTDPGGLNYGYTF.

The chain employs TRBV7-2 and TRBJ2-2; tentatively, D is TRBD1 (6 bases). This CDR3 contains 15 residues. Trimming cost V 0 bases and J 6 bases, with 11 bases left between them. CDR1 SGHTA and CDR2 FQGNSA come from the germline V gene. CDR3 DNA: TGTGCCAGCAGCTTAGCAGGGGGACGTCCCGGGGAGCTGTTTTTT. This codes for CASSLAGGRPGELFF. Full variable domain (missing parts from reference TRBV7-2 and TRBJ2-2): GAGVSQSPSNKVTEKGKDVELRCDPISGHTALYWYRQSLGQGLEFLIYFQGNSAPDKSGLPSDRFSAERTGGSVSTLTIQRTQQEDSAVYLCASSLAGGRPGELFFGEGSRLTVL.

The chain joins TRBV7-9 to TRBJ1-2; D not resolved. Germline V gene lookup returns CDR1 SEHNR and CDR2 FQNEAQ (reference sequence). There are 12 residues in the CDR3. The V and J ends lost 8 bases and 6 bases respectively, with 13 bases between them. The CDR3 region is CASAGGKDGYTF. The CDR3 DNA reads TGTGCCAGCGCGGGAGGCAAGGATGGCTACACCTTC.

This clone was seen a handful of times. The chain couples TRBV19 to TRBJ1-3, with a weak D call TRBD1 (5 bases). V lost 8 bases and J lost 0, with 26 bases in between. This CDR3 is built from 19 residues. The germline V gene encodes CDR1 LNHDA and CDR2 SQIVND (reference sequence). In DNA, the CDR3 is TGTGCCAGTGAGGCGGCGGGGGTCGTTGTGTCCGCCTCTGGAAACACCATATATTTT. Protein: CASEAAGVVVSASGNTIYF.

This clone showed up just once. The V gene is TRBV6-5, the J gene TRBJ2-7; TRBD1 aligns across 9 bases. The CDR3 sequence is 14 residues long. From germline, CDR1 is MNHEY and CDR2 SVGAGI. The V and J ends lost 7 bases and 3 bases, in that order; junction bases with no gene match: 7. Written as DNA, the CDR3 is TGTGCCAGCACTCTAGGGGGACAGGGCTACGAGCAGTACTTC. The encoded protein is CASTLGGQGYEQYF.

J is TRBJ2-4 and V is TRBV12-5; D assignment may be TRBD1 or TRBD2 (5 bases each). The CDR3 has 19 residues. V gave up 2 bases and J gave up 0 bases, with 20 bases separating them. Germline CDR1 reads LGHNT; CDR2 reads FRNRAP. The CDR3 DNA reads as TGTGCTAGTGGTTTGTTTTGGCTTGGGGGAGATAAAGCCAAAAACATTCAGTACTTC. This encodes CASGLFWLGGDKAKNIQYF.

V gene TRBV19 combines with J gene TRBJ2-5, with a weak D call TRBD2 (6 bases). The CDR3 is made up of 15 amino acids. Deletions cut 3 bases from V and 5 bases from J, with 16 bases between. Germline CDR1 reads LNHDA; CDR2 reads SQIVND (reference sequence). In nucleotides, the CDR3 is TGTGCCAGTAGTATTAGCGGAGTGCGAGGGGAGACCCAGTACTTC. Its protein is CASSISGVRGETQYF.

The rearrangement joins TRBV12-3 or TRBV12-4 to TRBJ2-7, with no clear D. Trimming left V 3 bases short and J 4 bases short, with 4 bases between. The CDR3 length is 11 residues. CDR3 coding DNA: TGTGCCAGCAGTTTCGGGTACGAGCAGTACTTC. Translating it yields CASSFGYEQYF.

The V call is TRBV28, the J call TRBJ2-7; 7 bases are a match to TRBD1. The germline gives CDR1 MDHEN, CDR2 SYDVKM. V lost 8 bases and J lost 3; bases outside the gene matches: 10. CDR3 length: 14 residues. For the CDR3, the DNA is TGTGCCAGCGGCGAACGGACAGGCGTCTACGAGCAGTACTTC. This codes for CASGERTGVYEQYF.

V and J are TRBV24-1 and TRBJ2-7; 9 bases are a match to TRBD1. V lost 6 bases to trimming and J lost 5 bases; unmatched junction nucleotides: 7. This CDR3 is built from 14 residues. CDR1 and CDR2 from the germline V gene are KGHDR and SFDVKD. CDR3 DNA sequence: TGTGCCACCAGTTCGGGACAGGGTTCCCACGAGCAGTACTTC. It is translated as CATSSGQGSHEQYF.

The chain combines TRBV24-1 with TRBJ2-2; 8 bases agree with TRBD2. Germline V gene sequence: CDR1 KGHDR, CDR2 SFDVKD. CDR3 length: 15 residues. J was trimmed by 6 bases and V by 12 bases; bases with no gene match: 14. The DNA for the CDR3 is TGTGCCCGCCGGGCAGGACTAGCACATTCCGGGGAGCTGTTTTTT. This encodes CARRAGLAHSGELFF.

The CDR3 sequence: CASSQAGRGTNYGYTF. Written as DNA, the CDR3 is TGCGCCAGCAGCCAAGCAGGGAGGGGTACTAACTATGGCTACACCTTC. The chain recombines TRBV4-1 with TRBJ1-2; a possible D gene is TRBD1 (5 bases). Germline V lookup: CDR1 MGHRA, CDR2 YSYEKL. This CDR3 is built from 16 residues. The ends were cut back, 1 base at V and 0 bases at J, with 12 bases in the middle.

The chain recombines TRBV7-2 with TRBJ2-3, with D perhaps TRBD2 (6 bases). CDR1 is SGHTA, CDR2 FQGNSA, per germline. V lost 3 bases, J lost 2 bases, and 12 bases lay in between. This CDR3 comprises 15 residues. Here the CDR3 reads CASSLGGETTDTQYF. The CDR3 bases are TGTGCCAGCAGCTTGGGCGGGGAGACCACAGATACGCAGTATTTT. Supplemented by reference TRBV7-2 and TRBJ2-3, the full variable domain reads GAGVSQSPSNKVTEKGKDVELRCDPISGHTALYWYRQSLGQGLEFLIYFQGNSAPDKSGLPSDRFSAERTGGSVSTLTIQRTQQEDSAVYLCASSLGGETTDTQYFGPGTRLTVL.

This clone was seen a handful of times. V usage is TRBV6-5 and J usage is TRBJ1-6, with 9 nucleotides matching TRBD1. The junction had 8 bases not matched to a gene; V was cut back by 10 bases and J by 7 bases. The CDR3 sequence is 14 residues long. Per the germline V gene, CDR1 is MNHEY and CDR2 is SVGAGI. The CDR3 loop reads CATETGGLNSPLHF. The DNA of the CDR3 is TGTGCCACCGAGACAGGGGGGTTAAATTCACCCCTCCACTTT.

The V gene is TRBV5-1, the J gene TRBJ1-3, with 7 bases aligning to TRBD1. The CDR3 has 14 amino acids. Germline trimming cut 4 bases from V and 2 bases from J; bases unmatched to any gene: 3. Germline loops: CDR1 SGHRS, CDR2 YFSETQ. This CDR3 reads CASSPQGAGNTIYF. In DNA, the CDR3 is TGCGCCAGCAGCCCCCAGGGGGCTGGAAACACCATATATTTT.

The V and J genes are TRBV29-1 and TRBJ1-1, with 8 bases matching TRBD1. CDR1 and CDR2 from the germline V gene are SQVTM and ANQGSEA. Losses at the gene ends were 2 bases for V and 5 bases for J; bases not matched to a gene: 4. The CDR3 sequence is 13 residues long. CDR3 DNA sequence: TGCAGCGTTGAAAAAACAGGGGGGACTGAAGCTTTCTTT. Translated: CSVEKTGGTEAFF.

The V and J genes are TRBV6-4 and TRBJ2-2; 11 nucleotides match TRBD2. V shed 6 bases and J 1 base; nucleotides not matched to a gene: 10. CDR3 length: 18 amino acids. Germline CDR1 MRHNA, CDR2 SNTAGT. CDR3 protein: CASSQARTSGGNTGELFF. DNA of the CDR3: TGTGCCAGCAGCCAGGCTCGAACTAGCGGGGGGAACACCGGGGAGCTGTTTTTT.

The chain carries TRBV12-3 or TRBV12-4 and TRBJ2-7; TRBD1 is a possible D gene (7 bases). Trimming took off 8 bases at V and 3 bases at J, with 11 bases between the two ends. This CDR3 has 12 amino acids. Written as DNA, the CDR3 is TGTGCCAGCCGCAGGGGGGTCTACGAGCAGTACTTC. This translates into CASRRGVYEQYF.

V usage is TRBV10-1 and J usage is TRBJ2-1, with TRBD2 identical over 11 bases. Germline-derived CDR1 and CDR2 are WNHNN and SYGVQD (reference sequence). After removal of 4 bases from V and 6 bases from J, the junction contained 2 bases not matched to a gene. The CDR3 has 14 residues. CDR3 amino acids: CASSASGGTNEQFF. CDR3 DNA sequence: TGCGCCAGCAGTGCTAGCGGGGGGACCAATGAGCAGTTCTTC.

The chain is built from TRBV6-4 and TRBJ2-6; the D is unclear. CDR1 MRHNA and CDR2 SNTAGT come from the germline V gene. Trimming left V 0 bases short and J 0 bases short, with 3 bases between. The CDR3 covers 15 residues. DNA of the CDR3: TGTGCCAGCAGTGACTCCAACTCTGGGGCCAACGTCCTGACTTTC. This sequence encodes CASSDSNSGANVLTF.

The chain joins TRBV7-2 to TRBJ1-1, with 8 bases that match TRBD1. This CDR3 contains 14 residues. The germline V gene has CDR1 SGHTA and CDR2 FQGNSA. Losses at the gene ends were 4 bases for V and 6 bases for J; bases not matched to a gene: 7. CDR3 protein: CASSYGQGGAEAFF. The CDR3 nucleotides read TGTGCCAGCAGCTATGGACAGGGCGGAGCTGAAGCTTTCTTT.

This clone was counted between two and nine times. Here the CDR3 DNA reads TGTGCCAGCAGCCCCCGGCCGGGGACTGAAGCTTTCTTT. This translates into CASSPRPGTEAFF. The gene calls are TRBV9 and TRBJ1-1; the D is unclear. The CDR3 spans 13 residues. V shed 4 bases and J shed 5 bases, with 12 bases lying between them. Germline V gene lookup returns CDR1 SGDLS and CDR2 YYNGEE.

CDR3 DNA sequence: TGCGCCAGCAGCCCGGAGGGGGATGAGCAGTTCTTC. Its protein product is CASSPEGDEQFF. The chain employs TRBV5-1 and TRBJ2-1; D is possibly TRBD1 or TRBD2 (6 bases each). Trimming removed 4 bases from V and 8 bases from J, with 10 bases in between. Germline lookup yields CDR1 SGHRS and CDR2 YFSETQ. CDR3 length: 12 residues.

The chain carries TRBV9 and TRBJ2-3; D is tentatively TRBD1 or TRBD2 (5 bases each). CDR1 and CDR2 from the germline V gene are SGDLS and YYNGEE. Trimming removed 0 bases at V and 1 base at J, with 6 bases between. The CDR3 length is 14 residues. The CDR3 spells CASSVEGRTDTQYF. CDR3 nucleotides: TGTGCCAGCAGCGTAGAGGGACGCACAGATACGCAGTATTTT.

This clone has a handful of counts. The chain carries TRBV6-2 or TRBV6-3 and TRBJ1-5; D unresolved. CDR1 MNHEY and CDR2 SVGEGT come from the germline V gene. The CDR3 is made up of 15 amino acids. V was clipped by 0 bases and J by 7 bases, with 13 bases between them. The CDR3 here is CASSYSSLSQQPQHF. In nucleotides, the CDR3 is TGTGCCAGCAGTTACTCGTCCCTCAGCCAACAGCCCCAGCATTTT.

The genes are TRBV6-1 and TRBJ1-4; possible D gene TRBD1, 5 bases. The CDR3 sequence is 13 residues long. Germline V gene sequence: CDR1 MNHNS, CDR2 SASEGT. V was clipped by 5 bases and J by 7 bases, with 11 bases between them. The CDR3: CASSTGGVEKLFF. The CDR3, as DNA: TGTGCCAGCAGTACGGGGGGGGTTGAAAAACTGTTTTTT.

A few counts support this clone. J is TRBJ2-7 and V is TRBV7-9, with D possibly matching TRBD2 (9 bases). The CDR3 runs to 19 residues. The germline CDR1 and CDR2 sequences are SEHNR and FQNEAQ (reference sequence). Trimming took off 2 bases at V and 2 bases at J, with 25 bases between the two ends. The CDR3 DNA sequence: TGTGCCAGCAGCTTAAAGGGACAGGAGACTAGCGGTTTTCCCTACGAGCAGTACTTC. Residues: CASSLKGQETSGFPYEQYF.

V is TRBV2 and J is TRBJ2-5; 12 bases align to TRBD1. This CDR3 spans 16 amino acids. V gave up 8 bases and J gave up 5 bases; unmatched junction bases: 12. CDR1 is SNHLY, CDR2 FYNNEI, per germline. The CDR3 here is CASGDRGRGGGETQYF. The CDR3 DNA reads TGTGCCAGCGGGGACAGGGGGCGCGGAGGGGGGGAGACCCAGTACTTC.

CDR3 loop: CASSGTGGNNEQFF. In DNA form, the CDR3 reads TGTGCCAGCAGCGGGACAGGGGGCAATAATGAGCAGTTCTTC. This chain joins TRBV11-3 and TRBJ2-1; 12 nucleotides align to TRBD1. CDR3 size: 14 residues. In germline, CDR1 is SGHNT, CDR2 YENEEA. V gave up 5 bases and J gave up 7 bases; unmatched junction bases: 3.